The following is a T cell receptor beta chain sequence with its context. These data belong to a study of blood T cell repertoires in COVID-19. Study context: Specimens from acute and convalescent COVID-19 originated in the United States, Italy and Spain. Nucleic acid was either cDNA or gDNA, and it came from T cells, B-cell-depleted T cells, or PBMCs.

CDR1 and CDR2 from the germline V gene are MNHEY and SVGAGI. The ends lost 5 bases at V and 2 bases at J; junction bases unmatched: 2. The CDR3 contains 13 residues. Per the original methods: The authors estimated nucleated cell counts from reference gene primer amplification. Repertoires were generated with immunoSEQ multiplex PCR, while TCRdb's copy carries only in-frame clones and drops some. The V and J calls and the clone size are those of that table, but D and trimming were determined from the DNA. The table lists about 250,000 clones, 70% to 85% of them singletons, with 8.9% in the top ten. This chain joins TRBV6-5 and TRBJ2-5, with 7 bases fitting TRBD1. The TCR sequence derives from a man at least 80 years old with acute or convalescent COVID-19. The sequenced sample consisted of peripheral blood. The CDR3 sequence: CASSRGQQETQYF. CDR3 nucleotide sequence: TGTGCCAGCAGTCGGGGACAGCAAGAGACCCAGTACTTC.